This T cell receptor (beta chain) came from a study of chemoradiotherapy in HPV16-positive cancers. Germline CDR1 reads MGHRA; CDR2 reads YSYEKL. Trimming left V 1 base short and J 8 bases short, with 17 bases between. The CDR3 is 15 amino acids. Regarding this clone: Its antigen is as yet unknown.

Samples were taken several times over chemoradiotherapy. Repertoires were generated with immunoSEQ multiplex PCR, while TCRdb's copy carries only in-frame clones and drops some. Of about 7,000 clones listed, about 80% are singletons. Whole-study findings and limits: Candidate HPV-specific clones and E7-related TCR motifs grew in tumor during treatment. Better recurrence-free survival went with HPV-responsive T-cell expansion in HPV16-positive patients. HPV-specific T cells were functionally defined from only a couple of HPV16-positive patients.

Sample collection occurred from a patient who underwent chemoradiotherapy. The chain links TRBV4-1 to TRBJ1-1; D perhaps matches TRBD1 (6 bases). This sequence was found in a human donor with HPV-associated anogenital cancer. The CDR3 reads CASSQVLQGFGEAFF. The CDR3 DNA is TGCGCCAGCAGCCAAGTCCTTCAGGGGTTCGGCGAAGCTTTCTTT.